The rows below give T cell receptor beta chains drawn from one sample of a study of lymphopenia after photon versus proton radiotherapy. Produced via immunoSEQ multiplex PCR; TCRdb's table is partial and in-frame only. Counted here are around 15,000 clones, 88% occurring once; the ten biggest clones make up 45% to 60%. Specimen: peripheral blood, collected from a patient treated with proton-based radiotherapy. Receptor source: a woman aged 55-69 years with cholangiocarcinoma. Some clones in this sample may be carry-over from other donors' samples. Each CDR3 is given with its conserved first and last residue. The order of the fields is J gene, V gene, clone size, D gene, CDR3 protein, CDR3 DNA. D genes are given only for firm matches. Clone size, where shown, is once, few, many, or a class for clones that have expanded.

j_call: TRBJ2-5
v_call: TRBV11-2
clone_size: .
d_call: .
cdr3_aa: CASSPVWAGSQETQYF
cdr3_nt: TGTGCCAGCAGCCCAGTGTGGGCGGGGTCCCAAGAGACCCAGTACTTC

j_call: TRBJ2-7
v_call: TRBV6-1
clone_size: .
d_call: .
cdr3_aa: CAIRLGEQYF
cdr3_nt: TGTGCCATCCGACTCGGTGAGCAGTACTTC

j_call: TRBJ2-7
v_call: TRBV15
clone_size: .
d_call: .
cdr3_aa: CATSKKQAYEQYF
cdr3_nt: TGTGCCACCAGCAAGAAACAGGCCTACGAGCAGTACTTC

j_call: TRBJ1-2
v_call: TRBV6-5
clone_size: .
d_call: .
cdr3_aa: CASSLGGKYYGYTF
cdr3_nt: TGTGCCAGCAGTTTGGGGGGGAAGTACTATGGCTACACCTTC

j_call: TRBJ2-1
v_call: TRBV25-1
clone_size: .
d_call: .
cdr3_aa: CASSRRSSSYNEQFF
cdr3_nt: TGTGCCAGCAGTCGGAGGTCGAGCTCCTACAATGAGCAGTTCTTC

j_call: TRBJ1-1
v_call: TRBV20-1
clone_size: .
d_call: .
cdr3_aa: CSATGNTEAFF
cdr3_nt: TGCAGTGCTACAGGGAACACTGAAGCTTTCTTT

j_call: TRBJ2-1
v_call: TRBV7-9
clone_size: .
d_call: TRBD1
cdr3_aa: CASSFSGGEQFF
cdr3_nt: TGTGCCAGCAGCTTTTCAGGGGGTGAGCAGTTCTTC

j_call: TRBJ2-7
v_call: TRBV6-5
clone_size: once
d_call: .
cdr3_aa: CASRNGGYEQYF
cdr3_nt: TGTGCCAGCAGAAACGGGGGCTACGAGCAGTACTTC

j_call: TRBJ2-2
v_call: TRBV15
clone_size: .
d_call: .
cdr3_aa: CATSRPVDTGELFF
cdr3_nt: TGTGCCACCAGCAGGCCCGTTGACACCGGGGAGCTGTTTTTT

j_call: TRBJ2-6
v_call: TRBV7-6
clone_size: .
d_call: .
cdr3_aa: CASSLPRLAGANVLTF
cdr3_nt: TGTGCCAGCAGCTTACCCCGGCTCGCTGGGGCCAACGTCCTGACTTTC

j_call: TRBJ2-3
v_call: TRBV2
clone_size: .
d_call: .
cdr3_aa: CARSLENTDTQYF
cdr3_nt: TGTGCCAGGTCCCTAGAGAACACAGATACGCAGTATTTT

j_call: TRBJ1-2
v_call: TRBV19
clone_size: .
d_call: .
cdr3_aa: CASSIMAEYGYTF
cdr3_nt: TGTGCCAGTAGTATCATGGCAGAATATGGCTACACCTTC

j_call: TRBJ1-2
v_call: TRBV7-9
clone_size: .
d_call: TRBD1
cdr3_aa: CASSSLQGSSGYTF
cdr3_nt: TGTGCCAGCAGCTCACTACAGGGGAGCTCTGGCTACACCTTC

j_call: TRBJ2-3
v_call: TRBV6-4
clone_size: once
d_call: .
cdr3_aa: CASSDSSPPDTQYF
cdr3_nt: TGTGCCAGCAGTGACTCGTCTCCCCCGGATACGCAGTATTTT

j_call: TRBJ2-7
v_call: TRBV18
clone_size: .
d_call: .
cdr3_aa: CASSPPGNSYEQYF
cdr3_nt: TGTGCCAGCTCACCACCAGGGAACTCCTACGAGCAGTACTTC

j_call: TRBJ1-1
v_call: TRBV7-9
clone_size: few
d_call: .
cdr3_aa: CASSLDTNTEAFF
cdr3_nt: TGTGCCAGCAGCTTAGATACGAACACTGAAGCTTTCTTT

j_call: TRBJ2-2
v_call: TRBV9
clone_size: .
d_call: .
cdr3_aa: CASSVFAEPGELFF
cdr3_nt: TGTGCCAGCAGCGTATTTGCGGAGCCCGGGGAGCTGTTTTTT

j_call: TRBJ1-2
v_call: TRBV7-6
clone_size: .
d_call: .
cdr3_aa: CASSPGSGYTF
cdr3_nt: TGTGCCAGCAGCCCAGGTAGCGGCTACACCTTC

j_call: TRBJ2-3
v_call: TRBV2
clone_size: .
d_call: .
cdr3_aa: CASRKGQPTDTQYF
cdr3_nt: TGTGCCAGCAGGAAAGGACAGCCTACAGATACGCAGTATTTT

j_call: TRBJ2-1
v_call: TRBV27
clone_size: .
d_call: .
cdr3_aa: CASSSSAYNEQFF
cdr3_nt: TGTGCCAGCAGTTCGAGCGCCTACAATGAGCAGTTCTTC

j_call: TRBJ2-1
v_call: TRBV6-1
clone_size: .
d_call: .
cdr3_aa: CASSPPVVGGNEQFF
cdr3_nt: TGTGCCAGCAGTCCCCCAGTGGTCGGGGGCAATGAGCAGTTCTTC